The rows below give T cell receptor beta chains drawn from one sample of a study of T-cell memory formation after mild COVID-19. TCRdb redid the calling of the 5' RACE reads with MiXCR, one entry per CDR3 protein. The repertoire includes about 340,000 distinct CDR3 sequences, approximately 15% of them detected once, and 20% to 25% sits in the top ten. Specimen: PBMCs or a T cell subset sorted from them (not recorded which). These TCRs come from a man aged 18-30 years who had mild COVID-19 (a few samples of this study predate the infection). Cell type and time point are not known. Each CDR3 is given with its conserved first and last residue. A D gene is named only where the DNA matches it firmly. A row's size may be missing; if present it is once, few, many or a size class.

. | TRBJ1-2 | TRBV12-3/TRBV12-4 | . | CASSLDIFGREAGGYTF | TGTGCCAGCAGTTTAGATATTTTCGGCAGGGAGGCCGGTGGCTACACCTTC
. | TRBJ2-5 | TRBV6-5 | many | CASTLGETQYF | TGTGCCAGCACCCTTGGGGAGACCCAGTACTTC
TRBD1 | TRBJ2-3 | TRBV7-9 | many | CASSPHPTGAADTQYF | TGTGCCAGCAGCCCCCACCCAACAGGGGCGGCAGATACGCAGTATTTT
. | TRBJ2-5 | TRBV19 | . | CASSGRRDGDLETQYF | TGTGCCAGTAGTGGACGCCGGGACGGTGATTTGGAGACCCAGTACTTC
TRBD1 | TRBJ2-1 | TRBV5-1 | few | CASSSSGQGRDEQFF | TGCGCCAGCAGCTCATCGGGACAGGGGAGGGATGAGCAGTTCTTC
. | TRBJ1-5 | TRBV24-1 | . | CATSDFGDSNQPQHF | TGTGCCACCAGTGATTTCGGGGATAGCAATCAGCCCCAGCATTTT
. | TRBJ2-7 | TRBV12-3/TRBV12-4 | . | CASSSAGVRRAEQYF | TGTGCCAGCAGTTCCGCCGGGGTCCGGCGGGCCGAGCAGTACTTC
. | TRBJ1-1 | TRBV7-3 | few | CASSPRLGTEAFF | TGTGCCAGCAGTCCCCGATTGGGCACTGAAGCTTTCTTT
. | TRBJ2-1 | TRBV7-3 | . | CASSFPQDEQFF | TGTGCCAGCAGCTTTCCGCAGGATGAGCAGTTCTTC
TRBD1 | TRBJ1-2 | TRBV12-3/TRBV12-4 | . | CASSHLPGTGTRGYTF | TGTGCCAGCAGCCACCTTCCCGGGACAGGGACAAGAGGCTACACCTTC
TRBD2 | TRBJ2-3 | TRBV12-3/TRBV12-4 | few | CASSPPGLAGGSTDTQYF | TGTGCCAGCAGTCCACCGGGACTAGCGGGGGGTAGCACAGATACGCAGTATTTT
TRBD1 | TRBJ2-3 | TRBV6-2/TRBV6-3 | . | CASGTVPDTQYF | TGTGCCAGCGGGACAGTGCCGGATACGCAGTATTTT
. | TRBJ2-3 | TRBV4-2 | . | CASSQGGEDTQYF | TGTGCCAGCAGCCAAGGGGGTGAGGATACGCAGTATTTT
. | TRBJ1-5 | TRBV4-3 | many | CASSQGGDDQPQHF | TGCGCCAGCAGCCAAGGGGGGGATGATCAGCCCCAGCATTTT
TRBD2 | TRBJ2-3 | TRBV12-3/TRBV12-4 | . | CASIPRDSGGMTDTQYF | TGTGCCAGCATTCCCCGGGATAGCGGGGGTATGACAGATACGCAGTATTTT
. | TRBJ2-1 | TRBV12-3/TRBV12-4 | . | CASTEAGKSSYNEQFF | TGTGCCAGCACCGAGGCCGGGAAGAGCTCCTACAATGAGCAGTTCTTC
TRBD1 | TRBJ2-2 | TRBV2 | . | CASSEQGAQNTGELFF | TGTGCCAGCAGTGAACAGGGGGCGCAAAATACCGGGGAGCTGTTTTTT
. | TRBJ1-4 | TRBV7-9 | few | CASAPVAGEKLFF | TGTGCCAGCGCTCCCGTGGCGGGTGAAAAACTGTTTTTT
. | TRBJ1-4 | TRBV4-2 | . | CASSRAGGNEKLFF | TGTGCCAGCAGCCGGGCCGGGGGTAATGAAAAACTGTTTTTT
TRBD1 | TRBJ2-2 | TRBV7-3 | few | CASSSRDRAGELFF | TGTGCCAGCAGCTCCCGGGACAGGGCCGGGGAGCTGTTTTTT
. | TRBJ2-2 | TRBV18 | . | CASSRSFGTGELFF | TGTGCCAGCTCACGGTCCTTTGGAACCGGGGAGCTGTTTTTT
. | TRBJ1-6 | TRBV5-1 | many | CASSSRRARNSPLHF | TGCGCCAGCAGCTCCCGCAGGGCCCGTAATTCACCCCTCCACTTT
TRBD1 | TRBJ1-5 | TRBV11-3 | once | CASSFLTDRESLNSNQPQHF | TGTGCCAGCAGCTTCCTTACCGACAGGGAATCTCTGAATAGCAATCAGCCCCAGCATTTT
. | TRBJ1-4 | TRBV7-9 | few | CASSPPATTANEKLFF | TGTGCCAGCAGCCCCCCGGCCACAACGGCTAATGAAAAACTGTTTTTT
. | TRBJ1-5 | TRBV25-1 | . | CASSVESSNQPQHF | TGTGCCAGCAGTGTAGAGAGTAGCAATCAGCCCCAGCATTTT
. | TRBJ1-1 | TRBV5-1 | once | CASSLSGANPEAFF | TGCGCCAGCAGCTTGTCAGGGGCCAATCCTGAAGCTTTCTTT
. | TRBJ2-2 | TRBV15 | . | CATSKLGGPGELFF | TGTGCCACCAGCAAGTTAGGGGGGCCCGGGGAGCTGTTTTTT
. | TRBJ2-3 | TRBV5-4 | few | CASSHRPGDTQYF | TGTGCCAGCAGTCACCGACCTGGGGATACGCAGTATTTT
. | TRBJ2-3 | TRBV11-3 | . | CASSPSNPAGSTDTQYF | TGTGCCAGCAGCCCGTCAAATCCGGCAGGCAGCACAGATACGCAGTATTTT
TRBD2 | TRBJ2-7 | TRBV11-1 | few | CASSIPGLAWSEEQYF | TGTGCCAGCAGCATCCCAGGACTAGCCTGGTCTGAGGAGCAGTACTTC
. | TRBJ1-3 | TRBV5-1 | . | CASSQGFGGNTIYF | TGCGCCAGCAGTCAGGGGTTCGGTGGAAACACCATATATTTT
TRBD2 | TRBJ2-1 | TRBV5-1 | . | CASSVSLAGGPPNEQFF | TGCGCCAGCAGCGTATCCCTAGCGGGGGGGCCCCCCAATGAGCAGTTCTTC
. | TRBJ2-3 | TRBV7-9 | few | CASSLVKGPFTDTQYF | TGTGCCAGCAGCTTAGTCAAGGGGCCTTTCACAGATACGCAGTATTTT
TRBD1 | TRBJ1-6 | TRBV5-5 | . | CASSSDRGAPLHF | TGTGCCAGCAGCTCGGACAGGGGGGCACCCCTCCACTTT
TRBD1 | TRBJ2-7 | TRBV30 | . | CAWTGQGFYEQYF | TGTGCCTGGACTGGACAGGGGTTCTACGAGCAGTACTTC
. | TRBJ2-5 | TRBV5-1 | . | CASSGGNLRETQYF | TGCGCCAGCAGCGGGGGAAACCTAAGAGAGACCCAGTACTTC
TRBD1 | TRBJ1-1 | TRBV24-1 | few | CATSDSRDRGQGEAFF | TGTGCCACCAGTGATTCACGGGACAGGGGGCAGGGTGAAGCTTTCTTT
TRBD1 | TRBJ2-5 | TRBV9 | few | CASSDGQGSETQYF | TGTGCCAGCAGCGACGGACAGGGATCCGAGACCCAGTACTTC
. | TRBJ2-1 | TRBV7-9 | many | CASPSGRDNEQFF | TGTGCCTCCCCGTCGGGTCGGGACAATGAGCAGTTCTTC
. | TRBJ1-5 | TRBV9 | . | CASSVGGSNQPQHF | TGTGCCAGCAGCGTTGGGGGAAGCAATCAGCCCCAGCATTTT
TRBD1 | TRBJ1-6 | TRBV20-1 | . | CSAPAQGASSPLHF | TGCAGTGCTCCGGCACAGGGGGCAAGTTCACCCCTCCACTTT
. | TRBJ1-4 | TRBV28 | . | CASSPLGGSEKLFF | TGTGCCAGCAGCCCCCTAGGGGGGAGTGAAAAACTGTTTTTT
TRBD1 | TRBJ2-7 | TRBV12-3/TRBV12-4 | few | CASITRGFKPYEQYF | TGTGCCAGCATAACCAGGGGGTTTAAGCCTTACGAGCAGTACTTC
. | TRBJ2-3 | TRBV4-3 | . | CASGVDLDSIDTQYF | TGCGCCAGCGGGGTAGACCTGGATTCGATTGATACGCAGTATTTT
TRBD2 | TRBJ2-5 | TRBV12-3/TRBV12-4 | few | CASRTGGGEETQYF | TGTGCCAGCAGAACCGGGGGGGGCGAAGAGACCCAGTACTTC
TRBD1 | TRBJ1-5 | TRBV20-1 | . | CSAPSDRGLRSNQPQHF | TGCAGTGCTCCCAGTGACAGGGGGCTTAGAAGCAATCAGCCCCAGCATTTT
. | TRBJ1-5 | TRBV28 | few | CASSFQVGSHQPQHF | TGTGCCAGCAGTTTTCAAGTGGGATCCCACCAGCCCCAGCATTTT
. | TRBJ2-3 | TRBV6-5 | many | CASSYSLGRTDTQYF | TGTGCCAGCAGTTACTCGTTGGGCCGCACAGATACGCAGTATTTT
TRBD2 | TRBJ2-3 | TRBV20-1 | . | CSAHRSSGGSTDTQYF | TGCAGTGCTCACCGATCTAGCGGGGGTTCCACAGATACGCAGTATTTT
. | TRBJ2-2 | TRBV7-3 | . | CASSVMGHTTFPNTGELFF | TGTGCCAGCAGCGTAATGGGACACACCACTTTCCCGAACACCGGGGAGCTGTTTTTT
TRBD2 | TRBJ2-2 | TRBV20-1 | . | CSARLAGTNTGELFF | TGCAGTGCAAGACTAGCGGGGACGAACACCGGGGAGCTGTTTTTT
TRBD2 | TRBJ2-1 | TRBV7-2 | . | CASRYAGAYNEQFF | TGTGCCAGCAGGTACGCGGGAGCTTACAATGAGCAGTTCTTC
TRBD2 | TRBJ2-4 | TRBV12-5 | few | CASGLPGGINIQYF | TGTGCTAGTGGTTTGCCGGGGGGTATCAACATTCAGTACTTC